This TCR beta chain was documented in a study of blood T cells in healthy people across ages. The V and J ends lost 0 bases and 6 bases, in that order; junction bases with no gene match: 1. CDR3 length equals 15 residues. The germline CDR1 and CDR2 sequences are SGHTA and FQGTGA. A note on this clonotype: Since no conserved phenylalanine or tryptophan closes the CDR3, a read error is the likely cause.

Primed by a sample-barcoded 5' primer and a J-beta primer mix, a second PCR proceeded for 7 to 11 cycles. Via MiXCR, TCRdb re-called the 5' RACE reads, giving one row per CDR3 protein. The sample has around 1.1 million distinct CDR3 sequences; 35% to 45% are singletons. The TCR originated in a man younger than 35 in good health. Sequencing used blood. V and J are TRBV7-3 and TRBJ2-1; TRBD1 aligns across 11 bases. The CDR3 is CASSLTGTGGNEQFT. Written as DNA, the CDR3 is TGTGCCAGCAGCTTAACAGGGACAGGGGGCAATGAGCAGTTCACC.